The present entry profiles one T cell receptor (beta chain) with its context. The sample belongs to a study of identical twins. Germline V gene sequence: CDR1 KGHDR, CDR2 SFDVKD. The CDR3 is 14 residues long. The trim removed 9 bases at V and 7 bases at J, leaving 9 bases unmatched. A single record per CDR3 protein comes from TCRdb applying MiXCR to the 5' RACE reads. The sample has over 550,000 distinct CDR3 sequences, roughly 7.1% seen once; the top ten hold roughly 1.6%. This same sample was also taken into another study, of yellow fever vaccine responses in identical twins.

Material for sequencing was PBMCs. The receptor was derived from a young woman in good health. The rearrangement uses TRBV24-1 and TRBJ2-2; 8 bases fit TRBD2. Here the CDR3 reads CATGTSFRVGELFF. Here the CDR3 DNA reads TGTGCCACCGGGACTAGTTTCCGTGTCGGGGAGCTGTTTTTT.